This T cell receptor (beta chain) was observed in a study of shared clonotypes between healthy human individuals. Findings and caveats of the study: Expectations were that clonotype sharing among donors would be affected by sequencing depth.

Libraries were prepared by immunoSEQ multiplex PCR; TCRdb keeps only in-frame clonotypes and omits some of them. The table records about 480,000 clones, approximately 79% of them present only once. The V gene's germline CDR1 is SGHVS and CDR2 FNYEAQ. Trimming pared 5 bases from V and 0 bases from J, leaving 12 bases between. The CDR3 runs 15 residues. On this clone: The antigen is unknown.

The receptor was isolated from a woman aged 40-49 years in good health. Some clones in this sample may be carry-over from other donors' samples. This rearrangement joins TRBV7-6 to TRBJ2-3; D may be TRBD2 (6 bases). Sequencing was done on a sample of PBMCs. CDR3: CASSRGGASTDTQYF. The CDR3 DNA follows: TGTGCCAGCAGCCGAGGCGGGGCAAGCACAGATACGCAGTATTTT. Full variable domain (missing parts from reference TRBV7-6 and TRBJ2-3): GAGVSQSPRYKVTKRGQDVALRCDPISGHVSLYWYRQALGQGPEFLTYFNYEAQQDKSGLPNDRFSAERPEGSISTLTIQRTEQRDSAMYRCASSRGGASTDTQYFGPGTRLTVL.